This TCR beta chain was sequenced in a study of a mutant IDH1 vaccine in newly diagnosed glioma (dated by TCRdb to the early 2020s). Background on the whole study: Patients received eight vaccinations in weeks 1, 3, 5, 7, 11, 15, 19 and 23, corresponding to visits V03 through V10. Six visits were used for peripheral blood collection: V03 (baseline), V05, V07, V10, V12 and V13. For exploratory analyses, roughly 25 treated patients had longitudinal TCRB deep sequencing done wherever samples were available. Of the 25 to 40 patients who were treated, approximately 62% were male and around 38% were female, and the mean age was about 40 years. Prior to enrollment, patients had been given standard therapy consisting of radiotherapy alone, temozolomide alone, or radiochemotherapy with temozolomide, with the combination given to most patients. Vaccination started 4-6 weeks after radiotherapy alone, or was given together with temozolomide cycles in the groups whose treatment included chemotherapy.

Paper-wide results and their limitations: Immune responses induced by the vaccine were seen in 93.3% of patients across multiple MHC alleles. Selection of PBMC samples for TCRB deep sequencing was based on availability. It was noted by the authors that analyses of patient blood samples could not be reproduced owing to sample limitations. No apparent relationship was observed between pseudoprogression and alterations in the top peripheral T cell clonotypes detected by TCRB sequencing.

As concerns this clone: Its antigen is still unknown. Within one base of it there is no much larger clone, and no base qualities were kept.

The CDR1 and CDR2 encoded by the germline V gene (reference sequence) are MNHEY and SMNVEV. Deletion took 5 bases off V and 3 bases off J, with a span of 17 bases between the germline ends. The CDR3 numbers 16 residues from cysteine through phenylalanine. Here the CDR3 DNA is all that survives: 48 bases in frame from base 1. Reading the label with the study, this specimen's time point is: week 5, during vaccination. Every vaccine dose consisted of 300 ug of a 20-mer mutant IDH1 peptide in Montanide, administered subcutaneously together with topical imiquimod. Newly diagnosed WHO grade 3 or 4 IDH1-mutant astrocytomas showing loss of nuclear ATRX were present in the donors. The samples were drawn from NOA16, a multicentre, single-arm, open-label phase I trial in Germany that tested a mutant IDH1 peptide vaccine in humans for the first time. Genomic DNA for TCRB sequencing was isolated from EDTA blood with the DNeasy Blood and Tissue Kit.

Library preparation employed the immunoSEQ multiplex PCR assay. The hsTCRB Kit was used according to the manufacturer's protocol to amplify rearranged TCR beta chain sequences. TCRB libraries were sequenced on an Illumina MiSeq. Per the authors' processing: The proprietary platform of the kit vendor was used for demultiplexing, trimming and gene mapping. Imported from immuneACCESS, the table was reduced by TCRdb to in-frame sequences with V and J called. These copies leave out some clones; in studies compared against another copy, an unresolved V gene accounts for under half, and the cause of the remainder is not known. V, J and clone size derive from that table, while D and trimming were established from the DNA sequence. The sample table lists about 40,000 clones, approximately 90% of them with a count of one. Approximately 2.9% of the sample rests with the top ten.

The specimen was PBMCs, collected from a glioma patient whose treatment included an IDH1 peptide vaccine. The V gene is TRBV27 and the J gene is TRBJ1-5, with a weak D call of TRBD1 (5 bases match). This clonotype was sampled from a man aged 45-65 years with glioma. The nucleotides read TGTGCCAGCAGTCCCGTCCCGACAGTACTCAATCAGCCCCAGCATTTT. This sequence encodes CASSPVPTVLNQPQHF.